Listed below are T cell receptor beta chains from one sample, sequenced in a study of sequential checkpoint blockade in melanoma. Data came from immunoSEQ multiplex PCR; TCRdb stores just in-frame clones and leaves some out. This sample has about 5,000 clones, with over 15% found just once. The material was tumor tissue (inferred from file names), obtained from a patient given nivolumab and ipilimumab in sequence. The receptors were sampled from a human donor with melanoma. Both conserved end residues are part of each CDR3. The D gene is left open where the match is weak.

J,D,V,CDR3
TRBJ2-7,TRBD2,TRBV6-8,CASSYSGATYEQYF
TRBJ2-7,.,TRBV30,CAWSVSLAYEQYF
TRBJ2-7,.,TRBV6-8,CASSVREGTYEQYF
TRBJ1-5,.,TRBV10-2,CASAGGVYQPQHF
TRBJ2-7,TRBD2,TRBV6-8,CASSSYLRTSGGVEQYF
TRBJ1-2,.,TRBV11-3,CASSFGYSKDYGYTF
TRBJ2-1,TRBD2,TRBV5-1,CASSLSGGYNEQFF
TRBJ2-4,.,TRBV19,CASSPAGGYIQYF
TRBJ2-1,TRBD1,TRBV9,CASSLTGKDSYNEQFF
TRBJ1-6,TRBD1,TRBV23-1,CASRDRFSSYNSPLHF
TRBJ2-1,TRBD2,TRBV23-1,CANRIRLAGGPGQFF
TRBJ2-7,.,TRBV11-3,CASSLGPTRSSYEQYF
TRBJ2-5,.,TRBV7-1,CASSLQYQETQYF
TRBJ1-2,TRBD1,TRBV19,CASIARSPIYRGGYTF
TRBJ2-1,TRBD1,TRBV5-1,CASSLEGARNEQFF
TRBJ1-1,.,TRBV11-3,CASSSGRHPNTEAFF
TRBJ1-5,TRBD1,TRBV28,CASSDRGRRNQPQHF
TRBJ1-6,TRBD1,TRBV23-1,CASSQDRVSPLHF
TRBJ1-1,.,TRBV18,CASSHVIRGGLNTEAFF
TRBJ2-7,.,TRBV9,CASSVGVMAYEQYF